The source of this T cell receptor (beta chain) is a study of technical replicates of blood from a handful of donors. The data were produced by immunoSEQ multiplex PCR, yet TCRdb's version contains in-frame clones alone and is incomplete. The data show 60,000 to 90,000 clones, with approximately 93% seen just once and about 0.41% held by the top ten. V dropped 4 bases and J dropped 0 bases, with 13 bases sitting between them. The CDR3 loop spans 16 amino acids. The germline V gene has CDR1 SGHTA and CDR2 FQGNSA. The sample consisted of T cells isolated from PBMCs. V is TRBV7-2 and J is TRBJ2-1; perhaps TRBD2 as D (5 bases). The receptor's source is a human donor in good health. Written as DNA, the CDR3 is TGTGCCAGCAGCTCCAGACTACCGAGCTCCTACAATGAGCAGTTCTTC. Translated, it gives CASSSRLPSSYNEQFF.